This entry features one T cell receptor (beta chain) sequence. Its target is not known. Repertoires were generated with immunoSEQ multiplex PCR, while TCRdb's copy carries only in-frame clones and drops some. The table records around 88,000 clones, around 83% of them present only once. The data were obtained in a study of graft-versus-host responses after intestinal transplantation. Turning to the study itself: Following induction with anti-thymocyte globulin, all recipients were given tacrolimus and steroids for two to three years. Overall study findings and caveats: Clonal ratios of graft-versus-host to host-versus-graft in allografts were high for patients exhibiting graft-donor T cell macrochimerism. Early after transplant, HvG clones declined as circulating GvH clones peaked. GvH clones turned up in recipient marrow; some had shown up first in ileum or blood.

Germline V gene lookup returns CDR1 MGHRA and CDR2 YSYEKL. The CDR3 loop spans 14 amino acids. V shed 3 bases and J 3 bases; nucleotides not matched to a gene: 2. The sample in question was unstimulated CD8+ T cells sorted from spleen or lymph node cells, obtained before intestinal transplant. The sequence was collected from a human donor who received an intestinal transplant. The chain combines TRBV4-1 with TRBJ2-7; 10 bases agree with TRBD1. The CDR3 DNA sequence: TGCGCCAGCAGCCAGGACAGGGGGGACTACGAGCAGTACTTC. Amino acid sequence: CASSQDRGDYEQYF.